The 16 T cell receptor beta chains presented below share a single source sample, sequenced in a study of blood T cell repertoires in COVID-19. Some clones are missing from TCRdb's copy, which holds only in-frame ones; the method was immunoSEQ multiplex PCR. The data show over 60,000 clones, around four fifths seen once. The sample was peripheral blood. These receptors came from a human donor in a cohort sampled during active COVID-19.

The CDR3 coding sequence is TGTGCCAGCAGGGACAGTCAGAGGGGTGAGCAGTTCTTC. Protein product: CASRDSQRGEQFF. This chain connects TRBV12-3 or TRBV12-4 to TRBJ2-1; a possible D gene is TRBD1 (6 bases). Trimming shortened V by 6 bases and J by 9 bases, and 15 bases separated the two germline ends. The CDR3 runs 13 residues.

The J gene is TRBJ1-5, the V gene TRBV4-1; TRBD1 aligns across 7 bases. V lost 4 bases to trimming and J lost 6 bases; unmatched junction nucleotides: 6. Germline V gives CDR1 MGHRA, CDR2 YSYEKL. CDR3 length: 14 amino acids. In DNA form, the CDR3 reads TGCGCCAGCAGCCCCGGGACAGAAACTCAGCCCCAGCATTTT. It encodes CASSPGTETQPQHF.

CDR3 sequence (DNA): TGTGCCAGCAGTTACCAGGGACAGGGCTATGGCTACACCTTC. Amino acid sequence: CASSYQGQGYGYTF. V and J are TRBV6-5 and TRBJ1-2; TRBD1 matches at 9 bases. The CDR3 contains 14 residues. Germline V gives CDR1 MNHEY, CDR2 SVGAGI. The V segment lost 2 bases and the J segment 4 bases; nucleotides outside the gene matches: 2.

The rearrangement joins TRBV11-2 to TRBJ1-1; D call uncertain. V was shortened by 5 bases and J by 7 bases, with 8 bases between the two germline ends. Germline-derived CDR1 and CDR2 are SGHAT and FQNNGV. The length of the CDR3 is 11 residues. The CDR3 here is CASSLRGEAFF. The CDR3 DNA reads TGTGCCAGCAGCCTCCGGGGTGAAGCTTTCTTT.

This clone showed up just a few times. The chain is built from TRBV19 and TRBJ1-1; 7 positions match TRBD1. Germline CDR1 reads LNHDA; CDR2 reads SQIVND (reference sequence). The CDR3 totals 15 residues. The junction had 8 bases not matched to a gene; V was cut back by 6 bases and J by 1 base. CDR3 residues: CASREQGQKNTEAFF. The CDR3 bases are TGTGCCAGTAGAGAACAGGGACAGAAGAACACTGAAGCTTTCTTT.

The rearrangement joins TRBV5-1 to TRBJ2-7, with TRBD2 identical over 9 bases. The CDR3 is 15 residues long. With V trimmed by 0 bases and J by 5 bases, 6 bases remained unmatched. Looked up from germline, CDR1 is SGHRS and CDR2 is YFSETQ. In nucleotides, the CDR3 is TGCGCCAGCAGCTTGGATGGGCTAGCGGGAAACGAGCAGTACTTC. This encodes CASSLDGLAGNEQYF.

CDR3 DNA sequence: TGTGCCAGCAGTAGGGGACAGGGTGAAGAGCAGTACTTC. As protein: CASSRGQGEEQYF. The chain couples TRBV7-9 to TRBJ2-7; 9 bases match TRBD1. Germline V lookup: CDR1 SEHNR, CDR2 FQNEAQ (reference sequence). With V trimmed by 6 bases and J by 7 bases, 7 bases remained unmatched. The CDR3 totals 13 residues.

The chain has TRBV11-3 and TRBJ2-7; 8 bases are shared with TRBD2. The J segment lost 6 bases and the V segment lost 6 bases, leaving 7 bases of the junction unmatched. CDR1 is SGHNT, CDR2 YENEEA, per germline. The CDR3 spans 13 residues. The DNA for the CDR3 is TGTGCCAGCAGTTTTAGCGGGACGGGCGAGCAGTACTTC. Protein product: CASSFSGTGEQYF. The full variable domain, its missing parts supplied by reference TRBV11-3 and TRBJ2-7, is EAGVVQSPRYKIIEKKQPVAFWCNPISGHNTLYWYLQNLGQGPELLIRYENEEAVDDSQLPKDRFSAERLKGVDSTLKIQPAELGDSAVYLCASSFSGTGEQYFGPGTRLTVT.

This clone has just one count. CDR3 region: CASSLSLAGVNTGELFF. Here the CDR3 DNA reads TGTGCCAGCAGTTTATCCCTAGCGGGGGTGAACACCGGGGAGCTGTTTTTT. The V and J genes are TRBV28 and TRBJ2-2; TRBD2 matches at 10 bases. CDR3 size: 17 residues. The V segment lost 1 base and the J segment 1 base; nucleotides outside the gene matches: 3. Germline CDR1 and CDR2: MDHEN and SYDVKM.

The CDR3 is CASSLTGGSTSREQYF. DNA of the CDR3: TGCGCCAGCAGCTTGACGGGCGGGAGCACCTCTCGCGAGCAGTACTTC. This chain joins TRBV5-1 and TRBJ2-7; TRBD2 aligns across 7 bases. This CDR3 has 16 residues. Germline values: CDR1 SGHRS, CDR2 YFSETQ. The V and J ends lost 1 base and 6 bases, in that order; junction bases with no gene match: 13.

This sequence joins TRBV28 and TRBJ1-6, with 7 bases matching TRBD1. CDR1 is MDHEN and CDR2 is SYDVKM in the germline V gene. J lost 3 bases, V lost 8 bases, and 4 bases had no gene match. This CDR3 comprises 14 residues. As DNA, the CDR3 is TGTGCCAGCCAAGGGGACAGCTATAATTCACCCCTCCACTTT. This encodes CASQGDSYNSPLHF.

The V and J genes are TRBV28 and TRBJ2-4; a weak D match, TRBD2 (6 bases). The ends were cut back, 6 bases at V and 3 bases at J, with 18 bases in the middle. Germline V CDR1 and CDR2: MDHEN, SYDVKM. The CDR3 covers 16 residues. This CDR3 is CASRDTTGTRKNIQYF. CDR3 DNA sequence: TGTGCCAGCAGAGACACGACCGGGACTCGCAAAAACATTCAGTACTTC.

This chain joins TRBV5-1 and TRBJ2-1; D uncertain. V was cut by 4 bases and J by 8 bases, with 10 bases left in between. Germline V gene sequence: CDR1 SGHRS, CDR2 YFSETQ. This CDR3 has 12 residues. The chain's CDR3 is CASSAEGDEQFF. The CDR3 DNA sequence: TGCGCCAGCAGCGCGGAAGGTGATGAGCAGTTCTTC.

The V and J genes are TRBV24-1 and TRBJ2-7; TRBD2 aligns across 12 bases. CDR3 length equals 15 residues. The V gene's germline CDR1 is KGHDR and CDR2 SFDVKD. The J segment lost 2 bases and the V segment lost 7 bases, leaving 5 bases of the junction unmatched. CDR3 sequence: CATSSASGRAYEQYF. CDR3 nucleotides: TGTGCCACCAGCTCCGCTAGCGGGAGGGCCTACGAGCAGTACTTC.

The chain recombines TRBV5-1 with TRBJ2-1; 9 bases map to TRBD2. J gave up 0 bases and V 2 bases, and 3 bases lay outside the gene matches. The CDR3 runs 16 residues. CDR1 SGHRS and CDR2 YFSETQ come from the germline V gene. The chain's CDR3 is CASSFIAGASYNEQFF. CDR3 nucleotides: TGCGCCAGCAGCTTCATAGCGGGGGCCTCCTACAATGAGCAGTTCTTC.

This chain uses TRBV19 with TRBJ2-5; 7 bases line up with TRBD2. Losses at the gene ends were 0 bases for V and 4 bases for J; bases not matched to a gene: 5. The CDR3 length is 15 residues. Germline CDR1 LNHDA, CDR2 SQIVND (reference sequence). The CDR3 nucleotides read TGTGCCAGTAGTATAGATCAGACGGGGGGAGAGACCCAGTACTTC. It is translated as CASSIDQTGGETQYF.